These 10 T cell receptor beta chains came from one sample sequenced in a study of blood T cell repertoires in COVID-19. Profiled with immunoSEQ multiplex PCR; TCRdb holds only in-frame clones, not every one. The repertoire holds about 100,000 clones, with 88% as singletons. Sequenced: peripheral blood. Every receptor here comes from a human donor in a cohort sampled during active COVID-19.

This chain joins TRBV5-1 and TRBJ1-2, with D tentatively TRBD1 (6 bases). The germline CDR1 and CDR2 sequences are SGHRS and YFSETQ. V lost 1 base and J lost 2, with 12 bases in between. CDR3 size: 15 residues. CDR3 loop: CASSLRGGINYGYTF. The CDR3 DNA is TGCGCCAGCAGCTTGCGGGGGGGCATAAACTATGGCTACACCTTC.

This clone has ten or more counts. The chain couples TRBV6-5 to TRBJ1-2; D call uncertain. Germline V gene lookup returns CDR1 MNHEY and CDR2 SVGAGI. Trimming stripped 7 bases from V and 7 bases from J, with 19 bases between. The CDR3 totals 14 residues. In DNA, the CDR3 is TGTGCCAGCACCCCAGGAGGTGGGGTGAGTGGCTACACCTTC. The encoded protein is CASTPGGGVSGYTF.

V and J are TRBV10-3 and TRBJ2-6, with a tentative D call TRBD2 (5 bases). CDR1 is ENHRY and CDR2 is SYGVKD in the germline V gene. The CDR3 length is 17 residues. V was pared by 4 bases and J by 0 bases, with 13 bases between. CDR3 sequence reads: CAISVGVSGSGANVLTF. The CDR3 DNA reads as TGTGCCATCAGTGTCGGGGTATCCGGCTCTGGGGCCAACGTCCTGACTTTC.

The chain carries TRBV2 and TRBJ1-3; D uncertain. The CDR3 runs to 13 residues. Trimming removed 8 bases from V and 0 bases from J, with 8 bases in between. Germline CDR1 SNHLY, CDR2 FYNNEI. For the CDR3, the DNA is TGTGCCAGCTACTTTGGCTCTGGAAACACCATATATTTT. Amino acids: CASYFGSGNTIYF.

The genes are TRBV11-1 and TRBJ2-3; D is possibly TRBD1 (5 bases). Per germline, CDR1 SGHAT and CDR2 FQDESV (reference sequence). V dropped 6 bases and J dropped 2 bases, with 12 bases sitting between them. This CDR3 comprises 14 residues. As DNA, the CDR3 is TGTGCCAGCAGTTTTACAGGAACCACAGATACGCAGTATTTT. Encoded protein: CASSFTGTTDTQYF.

The J gene is TRBJ1-6, the V gene TRBV20-1, with D possibly matching TRBD1 (5 bases). The CDR3 extends over 15 amino acids. The germline CDR1 and CDR2 sequences are DFQATT and SNEGSKA (reference sequence). V lost 3 bases, J lost 1 base, and 10 bases lay in between. The CDR3, as DNA: TGCAGTGCTAGTGACGACAGTTCCTATAATTCACCCCTCCACTTT. Translating gives CSASDDSSYNSPLHF.

V usage is TRBV7-9 and J usage is TRBJ2-5; a possible D gene is TRBD1 (6 bases). The germline CDR1 and CDR2 sequences are SEHNR and FQNEAQ (reference sequence). The CDR3 has 14 residues. V was cut by 2 bases and J by 2 bases, with 9 bases left in between. CDR3 loop: CASSLQGRQETQYF. In nucleotides, the CDR3 is TGTGCCAGCAGCTTACAGGGGCGACAAGAGACCCAGTACTTC.

The rearrangement joins TRBV12-3 or TRBV12-4 to TRBJ1-1, with D possibly TRBD1 on 6 matching bases. V lost 7 bases to trimming and J lost 4 bases, with 10 bases between them. The CDR3 runs to 12 residues. The CDR3 sequence is CASTTGFTEAFF. The CDR3 region has the DNA TGTGCCAGCACAACAGGGTTCACTGAAGCTTTCTTT.

This chain uses TRBV3-1 (or the pseudogene TRBV3-2) with TRBJ2-5; TRBD2 aligns across 8 bases. CDR1 is LGHDT and CDR2 is YNNKEL in the germline V gene (reference sequence). This CDR3 has 15 residues. Losses at the gene ends were 5 bases for V and 5 bases for J; bases not matched to a gene: 10. The CDR3 is CASSLPLLAGETQYF. The CDR3 bases are TGTGCCAGCAGCTTACCCCTTTTAGCGGGGGAGACCCAGTACTTC.

This clone was observed once. The chain joins TRBV7-8 to TRBJ2-7; 9 bases are a match to TRBD1. V shed 1 base, J shed 2 bases, and the junction held 0 bases outside the gene matches. The CDR3 covers 14 residues. The germline gives CDR1 SGHVS, CDR2 FQNEAQ. The CDR3 DNA sequence: TGTGCCAGCAGCTTAGGACAGGGGGCCTACGAGCAGTACTTC. This gives the protein CASSLGQGAYEQYF.